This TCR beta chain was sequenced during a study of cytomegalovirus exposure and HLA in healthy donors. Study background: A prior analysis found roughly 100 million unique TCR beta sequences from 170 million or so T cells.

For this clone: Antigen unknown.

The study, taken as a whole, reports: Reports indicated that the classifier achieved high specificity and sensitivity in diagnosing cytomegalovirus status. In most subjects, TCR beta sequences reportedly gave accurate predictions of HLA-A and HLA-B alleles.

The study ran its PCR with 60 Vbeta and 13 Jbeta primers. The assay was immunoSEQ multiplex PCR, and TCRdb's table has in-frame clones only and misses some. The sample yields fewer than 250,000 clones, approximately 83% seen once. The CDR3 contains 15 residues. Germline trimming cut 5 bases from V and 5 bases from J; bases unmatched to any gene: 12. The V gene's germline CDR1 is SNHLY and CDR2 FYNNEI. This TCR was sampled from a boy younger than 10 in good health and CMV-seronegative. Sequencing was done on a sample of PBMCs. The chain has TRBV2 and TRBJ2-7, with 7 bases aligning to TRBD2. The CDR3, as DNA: TGTGCCAGCAGTCGCCTGGGACTAACGGGGGACGAGCAGTACTTC. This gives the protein CASSRLGLTGDEQYF.